This record looks at one T cell receptor (beta chain) sequence and its context. The antigen remains unidentified. 60 Vbeta and 13 Jbeta primers were used in PCR. The assay was immunoSEQ multiplex PCR, and TCRdb's table has in-frame clones only and misses some. The data hold under 200,000 clones, with approximately 78% observed a single time. This entry belongs to a study of cytomegalovirus exposure and HLA in healthy donors. Study information: Under 90% of 398 genotyped donors fell in the Caucasian-associated ancestry cluster. Points from the study as a whole: According to an earlier analysis, most TCR beta V segments yielded productive rearrangements about 87% or about 30% of the time.

Germline V lookup: CDR1 SGHRS, CDR2 YFSETQ. J was trimmed by 0 bases and V by 4 bases; bases with no gene match: 5. The CDR3 loop spans 16 amino acids. The V gene is TRBV5-1, the J gene TRBJ1-3, with 9 nucleotides matching TRBD1. The sequence came from a young woman in good health and CMV-seronegative. Sequenced input: PBMCs. DNA of the CDR3: TGCGCCAGCAGCACCTTGACAGGGGGCTCTGGAAACACCATATATTTT. It is translated as CASSTLTGGSGNTIYF.